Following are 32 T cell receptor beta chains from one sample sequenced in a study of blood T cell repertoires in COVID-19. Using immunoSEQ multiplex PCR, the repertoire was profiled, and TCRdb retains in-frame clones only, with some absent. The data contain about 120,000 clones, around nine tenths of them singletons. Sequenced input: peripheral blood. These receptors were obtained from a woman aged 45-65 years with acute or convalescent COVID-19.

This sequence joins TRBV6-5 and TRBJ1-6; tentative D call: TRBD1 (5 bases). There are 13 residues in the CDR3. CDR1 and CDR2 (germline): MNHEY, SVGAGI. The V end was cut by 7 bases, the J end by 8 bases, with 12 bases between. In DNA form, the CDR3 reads TGTGCCAGCACCTCAGGGTATCATTCACCCCTCCACTTT. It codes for CASTSGYHSPLHF.

CDR3 DNA sequence: TGTGCCAGCAGCCGGGGACAGGGAAATGAAAAACTGTTTTTT. Protein sequence: CASSRGQGNEKLFF. The chain is built from TRBV7-2 and TRBJ1-4, with 9 positions matching TRBD1. The germline gives CDR1 SGHTA, CDR2 FQGNSA. The trim removed 5 bases at V and 5 bases at J, leaving 3 bases unmatched. The CDR3 is made up of 14 amino acids.

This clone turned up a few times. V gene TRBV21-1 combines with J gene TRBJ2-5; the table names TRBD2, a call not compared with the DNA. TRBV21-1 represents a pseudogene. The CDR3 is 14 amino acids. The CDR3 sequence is CASSQLASQETQYF. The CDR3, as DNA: TGTGCCAGCAGCCAATTGGCTAGCCAAGAGACCCAGTACTTC.

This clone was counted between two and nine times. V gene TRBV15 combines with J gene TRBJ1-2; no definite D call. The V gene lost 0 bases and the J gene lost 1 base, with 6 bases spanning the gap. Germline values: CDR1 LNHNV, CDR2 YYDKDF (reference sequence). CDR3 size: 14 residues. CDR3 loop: CATSREQFNYGYTF. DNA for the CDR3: TGTGCCACCAGCAGAGAACAGTTTAACTATGGCTACACCTTC.

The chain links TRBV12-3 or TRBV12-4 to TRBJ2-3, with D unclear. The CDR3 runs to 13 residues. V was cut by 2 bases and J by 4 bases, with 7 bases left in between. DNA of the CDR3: TGTGCCAGCAGTTTAACGGGTGCAGATACGCAGTATTTT. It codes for CASSLTGADTQYF.

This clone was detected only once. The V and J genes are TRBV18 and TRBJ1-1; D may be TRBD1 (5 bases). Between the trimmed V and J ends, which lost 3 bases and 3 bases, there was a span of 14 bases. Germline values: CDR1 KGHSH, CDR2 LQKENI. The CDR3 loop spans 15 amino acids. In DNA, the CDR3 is TGTGCCAGCTCACCTCCCCAGGGAACGGACACTGAAGCTTTCTTT. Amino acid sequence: CASSPPQGTDTEAFF. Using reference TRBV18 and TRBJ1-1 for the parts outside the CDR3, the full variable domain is NAGVMQNPRHLVRRRGQEARLRCSPMKGHSHVYWYRQLPEEGLKFMVYLQKENIIDESGMPKERFSAEFPKEGPSILRIQQVVRGDSAAYFCASSPPQGTDTEAFFGQGTRLTVV.

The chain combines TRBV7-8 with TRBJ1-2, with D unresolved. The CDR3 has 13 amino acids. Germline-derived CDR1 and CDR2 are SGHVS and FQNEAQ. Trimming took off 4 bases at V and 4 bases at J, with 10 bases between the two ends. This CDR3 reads CASSYDTIYGYTF. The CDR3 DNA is TGTGCCAGCAGCTATGACACCATCTATGGCTACACCTTC.

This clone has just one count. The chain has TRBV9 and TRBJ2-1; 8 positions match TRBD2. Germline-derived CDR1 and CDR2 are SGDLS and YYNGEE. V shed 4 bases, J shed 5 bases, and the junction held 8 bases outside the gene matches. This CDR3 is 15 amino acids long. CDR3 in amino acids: CASSPWGSGDNEQFF. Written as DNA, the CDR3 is TGTGCCAGCAGCCCGTGGGGTAGCGGGGACAATGAGCAGTTCTTC.

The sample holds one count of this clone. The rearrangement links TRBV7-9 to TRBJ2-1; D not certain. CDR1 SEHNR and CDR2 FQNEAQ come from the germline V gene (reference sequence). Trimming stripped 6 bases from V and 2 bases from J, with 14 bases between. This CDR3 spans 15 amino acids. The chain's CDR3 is CASSRHDPTYNEQFF. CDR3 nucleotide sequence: TGTGCCAGCAGTAGACACGACCCGACCTACAATGAGCAGTTCTTC.

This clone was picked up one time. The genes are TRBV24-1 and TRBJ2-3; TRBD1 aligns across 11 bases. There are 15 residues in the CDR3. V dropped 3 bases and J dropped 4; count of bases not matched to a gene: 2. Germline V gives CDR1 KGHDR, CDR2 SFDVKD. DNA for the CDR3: TGTGCCACCAGTGATACGGGACAGGGGGCAGATACGCAGTATTTT. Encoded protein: CATSDTGQGADTQYF.

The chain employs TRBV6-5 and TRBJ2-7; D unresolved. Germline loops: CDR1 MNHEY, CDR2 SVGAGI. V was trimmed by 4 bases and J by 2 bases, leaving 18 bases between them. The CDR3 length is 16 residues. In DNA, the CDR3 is TGTGCCAGCAGTTGGCTACTTGACGGCGGCCCCTACGAGCAGTACTTC. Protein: CASSWLLDGGPYEQYF.

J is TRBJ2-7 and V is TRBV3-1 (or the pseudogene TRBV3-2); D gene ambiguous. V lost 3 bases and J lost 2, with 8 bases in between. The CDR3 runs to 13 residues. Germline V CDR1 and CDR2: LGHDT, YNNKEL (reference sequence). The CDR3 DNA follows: TGTGCCAGCAGCCAGGGCTCACCCTACGAGCAGTACTTC. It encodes CASSQGSPYEQYF.

The CDR3: CASSQDNGDTGYTF. As DNA, the CDR3 is TGCGCCAGCAGCCAAGATAACGGGGATACTGGCTACACCTTC. The chain recombines TRBV4-1 with TRBJ1-2; D ambiguous. CDR3 length: 14 amino acids. V lost 0 bases, J lost 7 bases, and 12 bases lay in between. Germline CDR1 reads MGHRA; CDR2 reads YSYEKL.

The CDR3 spells CVRSLGTRTGGPAGELFF. The CDR3 DNA follows: TGTGTCAGAAGCTTAGGAACGCGAACGGGAGGGCCCGCCGGGGAGCTGTTTTTT. The rearrangement uses TRBV7-5 and TRBJ2-2; the table's D call, TRBD2, has no DNA check behind it. TRBV7-5 is an annotated pseudogene. The CDR3 consists of 18 residues.

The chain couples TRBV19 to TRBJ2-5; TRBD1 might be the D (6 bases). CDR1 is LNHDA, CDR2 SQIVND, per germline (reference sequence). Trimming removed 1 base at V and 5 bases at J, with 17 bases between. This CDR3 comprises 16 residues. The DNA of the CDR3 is TGTGCCAGTAGTATAGGGTGGCAGGGGCTGGGGGAGACCCAGTACTTC. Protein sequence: CASSIGWQGLGETQYF.

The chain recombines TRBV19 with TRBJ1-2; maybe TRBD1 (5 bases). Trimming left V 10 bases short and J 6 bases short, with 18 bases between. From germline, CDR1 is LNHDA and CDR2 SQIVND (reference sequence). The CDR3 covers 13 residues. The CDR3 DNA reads TGTGCCATCCCGCCGGGGGGTGATAATGGCTACACCTTC. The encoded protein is CAIPPGGDNGYTF.

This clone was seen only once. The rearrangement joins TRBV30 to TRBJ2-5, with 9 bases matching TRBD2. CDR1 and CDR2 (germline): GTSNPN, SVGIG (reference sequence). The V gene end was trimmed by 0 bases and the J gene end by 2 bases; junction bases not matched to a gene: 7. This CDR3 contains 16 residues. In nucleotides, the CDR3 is TGTGCCTGGAGTGTACGGGGGCTAGCGGGACAAGAGACCCAGTACTTC. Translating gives CAWSVRGLAGQETQYF.

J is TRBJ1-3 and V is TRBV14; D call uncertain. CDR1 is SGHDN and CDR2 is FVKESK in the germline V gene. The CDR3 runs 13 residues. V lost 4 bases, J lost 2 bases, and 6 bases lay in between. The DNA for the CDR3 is TGTGCCAGCAGCCTCCGGGCTGGAAACACCATATATTTT. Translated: CASSLRAGNTIYF.

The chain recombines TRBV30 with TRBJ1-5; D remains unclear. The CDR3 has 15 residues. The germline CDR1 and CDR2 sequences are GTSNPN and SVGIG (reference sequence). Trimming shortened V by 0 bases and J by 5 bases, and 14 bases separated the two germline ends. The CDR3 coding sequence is TGTGCCTGGAGTGTTCGTTGGTCGGTGGATCAGCCCCAGCATTTT. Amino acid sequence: CAWSVRWSVDQPQHF.

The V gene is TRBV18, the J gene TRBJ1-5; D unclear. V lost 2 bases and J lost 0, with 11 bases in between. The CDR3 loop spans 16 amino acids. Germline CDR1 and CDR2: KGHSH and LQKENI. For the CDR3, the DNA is TGTGCCAGCTCACCATCCGGGAGTTATAGCAATCAGCCCCAGCATTTT. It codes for CASSPSGSYSNQPQHF.

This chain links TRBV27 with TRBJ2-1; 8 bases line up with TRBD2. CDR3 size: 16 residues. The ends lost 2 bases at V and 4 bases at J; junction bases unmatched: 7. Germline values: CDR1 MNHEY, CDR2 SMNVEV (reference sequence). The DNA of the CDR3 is TGTGCCAGCAGTTTAGATGGGACTAGTCCTTACAATGAGCAGTTCTTC. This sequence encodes CASSLDGTSPYNEQFF.

This CDR3 reads CASSLGQPADTQYF. Written as DNA, the CDR3 is TGTGCCAGCAGCTTGGGACAGCCGGCGGATACGCAGTATTTT. The chain uses TRBV5-5 and TRBJ2-3; D may be TRBD1 (5 bases). The CDR3 has 14 amino acids. The germline V and J ends were trimmed by 0 bases and 6 bases, with 11 bases remaining between them. Looked up from germline, CDR1 is SGHKS and CDR2 is YYEKEE (reference sequence).

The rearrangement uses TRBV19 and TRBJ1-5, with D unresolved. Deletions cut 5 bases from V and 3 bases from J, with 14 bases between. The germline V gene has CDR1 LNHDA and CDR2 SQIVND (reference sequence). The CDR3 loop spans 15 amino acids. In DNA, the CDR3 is TGTGCCAGTAGTCCCCCCGAGAGCTTCAATCAGCCCCAGCATTTT. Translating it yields CASSPPESFNQPQHF.

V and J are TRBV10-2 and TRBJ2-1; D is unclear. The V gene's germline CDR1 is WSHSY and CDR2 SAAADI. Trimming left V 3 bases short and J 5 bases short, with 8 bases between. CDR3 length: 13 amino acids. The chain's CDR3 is CASSDNIDNEQFF. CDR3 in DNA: TGCGCCAGCAGTGATAACATCGACAATGAGCAGTTCTTC.

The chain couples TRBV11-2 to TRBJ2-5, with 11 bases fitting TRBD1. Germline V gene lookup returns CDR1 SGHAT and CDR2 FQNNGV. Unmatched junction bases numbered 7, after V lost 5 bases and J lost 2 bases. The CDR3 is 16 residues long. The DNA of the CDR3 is TGTGCCAGCAGCCCACGGACAGGGGGCCAACAAGAGACCCAGTACTTC. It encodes CASSPRTGGQQETQYF.

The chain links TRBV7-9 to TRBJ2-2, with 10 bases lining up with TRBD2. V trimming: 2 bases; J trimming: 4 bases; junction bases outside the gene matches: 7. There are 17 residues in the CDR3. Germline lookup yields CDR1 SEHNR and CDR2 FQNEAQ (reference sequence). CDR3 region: CASSLLAGEPPTGELFF. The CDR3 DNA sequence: TGTGCCAGCAGCTTACTAGCGGGAGAGCCGCCCACCGGGGAGCTGTTTTTT. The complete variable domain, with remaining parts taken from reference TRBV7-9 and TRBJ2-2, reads DTGVSQNPRHKITKRGQNVTFRCDPISEHNRLYWYRQTLGQGPEFLTYFQNEAQLEKSRLLSDRFSAERPKGSFSTLEIQRTEQGDSAMYLCASSLLAGEPPTGELFFGEGSRLTVL.

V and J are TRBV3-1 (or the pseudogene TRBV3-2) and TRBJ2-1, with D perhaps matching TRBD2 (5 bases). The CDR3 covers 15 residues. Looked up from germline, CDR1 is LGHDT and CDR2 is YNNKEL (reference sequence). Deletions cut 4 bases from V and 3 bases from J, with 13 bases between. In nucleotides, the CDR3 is TGTGCCAGCAGCCCTTTCGCGGGCAGCTACAATGAGCAGTTCTTC. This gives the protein CASSPFAGSYNEQFF.

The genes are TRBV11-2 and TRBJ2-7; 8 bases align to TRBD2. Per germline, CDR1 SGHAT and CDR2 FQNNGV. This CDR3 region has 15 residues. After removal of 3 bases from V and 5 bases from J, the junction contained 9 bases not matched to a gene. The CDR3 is CASSFTSGGGNEQYF. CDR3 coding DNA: TGTGCCAGCAGCTTTACCTCCGGGGGGGGTAACGAGCAGTACTTC.

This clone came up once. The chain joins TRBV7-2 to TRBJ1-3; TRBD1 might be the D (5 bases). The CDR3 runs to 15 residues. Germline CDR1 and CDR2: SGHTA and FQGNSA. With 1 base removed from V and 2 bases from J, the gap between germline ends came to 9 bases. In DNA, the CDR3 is TGTGCCAGCAGCTTAGACAGGCACCCTGGAAACACCATATATTTT. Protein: CASSLDRHPGNTIYF.

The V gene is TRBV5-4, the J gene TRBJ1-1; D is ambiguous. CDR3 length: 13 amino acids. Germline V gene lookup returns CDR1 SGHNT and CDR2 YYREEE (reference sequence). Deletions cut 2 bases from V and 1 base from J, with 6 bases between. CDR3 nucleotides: TGTGCCAGCAGCTTCAGACAGAACACTGAAGCTTTCTTT. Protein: CASSFRQNTEAFF. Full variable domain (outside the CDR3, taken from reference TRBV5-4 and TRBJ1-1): ETGVTQSPTHLIKTRGQQVTLRCSSQSGHNTVSWYQQALGQGPQFIFQYYREEENGRGNFPPRFSGLQFPNYSSELNVNALELDDSALYLCASSFRQNTEAFFGQGTRLTVV.

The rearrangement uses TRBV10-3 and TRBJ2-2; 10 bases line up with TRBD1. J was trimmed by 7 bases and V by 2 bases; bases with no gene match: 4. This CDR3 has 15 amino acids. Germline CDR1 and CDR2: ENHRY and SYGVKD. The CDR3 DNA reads TGTGCCATCAGTGAGCGGGACAGGGGAGGCGGGGAGCTGTTTTTT. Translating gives CAISERDRGGGELFF.

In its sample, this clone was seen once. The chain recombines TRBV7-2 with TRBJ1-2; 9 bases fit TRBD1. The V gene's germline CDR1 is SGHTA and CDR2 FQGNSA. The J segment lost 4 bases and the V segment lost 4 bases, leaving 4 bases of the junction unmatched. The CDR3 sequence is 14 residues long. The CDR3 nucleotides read TGTGCCAGCAGCTGGGACAGGGCTTCCTATGGCTACACCTTC. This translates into CASSWDRASYGYTF.